The clone carrying this TCR beta chain was found once. The data originate from a study of blood T cell repertoires in COVID-19. Study summary: Acute and convalescent COVID-19 samples came from the United States, Italy and Spain. PBMCs, B-cell-depleted T cells, or T cells were the source of the cDNA or gDNA that made up the material.

The CDR3 is 16 amino acids. CDR1 and CDR2 (germline): MNHEY, SVGEGT. The V and J ends lost 2 bases and 1 base respectively, with 11 bases between them. Original data processing: Amplifying reference gene primers gave estimates of nucleated cell counts. Assay: immunoSEQ multiplex PCR; the TCRdb copy retains only in-frame clones and omits some. V and J calls and clone size are as listed in that table; D and trimming were resolved from the DNA. Among more than 20,000 clones, roughly 71% were seen once, and the ten largest hold approximately 15%. The sequence was obtained from a man at least 80 years old with active or convalescent COVID-19. This chain links TRBV6-2 or TRBV6-3 with TRBJ2-2, with a tentative D call TRBD2 (5 bases). Sequencing was carried out using peripheral blood. In nucleotides, the CDR3 is TGTGCCAGCAGTTACAACGCAGGACTGAACACCGGGGAGCTGTTTTTT. Translated: CASSYNAGLNTGELFF.